A single sample gave rise to the 17 T cell receptor beta chains below, sequenced in a study of OX40 agonist ivuxolimab in advanced cancers. Using immunoSEQ multiplex PCR, the repertoire was profiled, and TCRdb retains in-frame clones only, with some absent. The sample contains some 60,000 clones, 70% to 90% of which appear only once. The input for sequencing was CD4+ or CD8+ T cells sorted from blood, taken in a trial of the OX40 agonist ivuxolimab. Source of these receptors: an adult with an advanced solid tumor such as melanoma, head and neck, liver or kidney cancer.

This clone was observed once. This CDR3 reads CASSEGGTGWQETQYF. The CDR3 DNA reads as TGCGCCAGCAGTGAGGGGGGGACAGGGTGGCAAGAGACCCAGTACTTC. The J gene is TRBJ2-5, the V gene TRBV10-1; 9 nucleotides line up with TRBD1. The germline CDR1 and CDR2 sequences are WNHNN and SYGVQD (reference sequence). The CDR3 extends over 16 amino acids. V lost 2 bases, J lost 2 bases, and 6 bases stayed unmatched.

The CDR3 region has the DNA TGTGCCAGTAGTATTCAGGGATCCACCTACAATGAGCAGTTCTTC. As protein: CASSIQGSTYNEQFF. The rearrangement links TRBV19 to TRBJ2-1, with a tentative D call TRBD1 (5 bases). Trimming shortened V by 3 bases and J by 2 bases, and 11 bases separated the two germline ends. CDR1 and CDR2 from the germline V gene are LNHDA and SQIVND (reference sequence). The CDR3 totals 15 residues.

J is TRBJ1-3 and V is TRBV9; 8 nucleotides agree with TRBD1. V lost 4 bases to trimming and J lost 5 bases; unmatched junction nucleotides: 8. The CDR3 totals 15 residues. Germline V gene lookup returns CDR1 SGDLS and CDR2 YYNGEE. The CDR3 nucleotides are TGTGCCAGCAGCCAGAACGACAGGGGCAGAAACACCATATATTTT. As protein: CASSQNDRGRNTIYF.

J is TRBJ2-1 and V is TRBV7-9, with TRBD2 matching over 7 bases. J gave up 1 base and V 6 bases, and 9 bases lay outside the gene matches. Looked up from germline, CDR1 is SEHNR and CDR2 is FQNEAQ (reference sequence). The CDR3 sequence is 16 residues long. The CDR3 sequence is CASSPSGKGSYNEQFF. CDR3 coding DNA: TGTGCCAGCAGTCCTAGCGGCAAAGGTTCCTACAATGAGCAGTTCTTC.

This chain links TRBV7-9 with TRBJ2-3, with D unclear. Trimming pared 1 base from V and 5 bases from J, leaving 4 bases between. The length of the CDR3 is 12 residues. Germline V gives CDR1 SEHNR, CDR2 FQNEAQ (reference sequence). CDR3 sequence (DNA): TGTGCCAGCAGCTTAGGTGAAGATACGCAGTATTTT. Its protein is CASSLGEDTQYF.

The rearrangement joins TRBV10-1 to TRBJ1-5; a weak D match, TRBD1 (5 bases). CDR1 is WNHNN, CDR2 SYGVQD, per germline (reference sequence). V lost 4 bases and J 7 bases, leaving 14 bases between the germline ends. CDR3 length equals 14 residues. CDR3 sequence: CASSVGVVRQPQHF. The CDR3 DNA reads as TGCGCCAGCAGTGTGGGGGTTGTAAGACAGCCCCAGCATTTT.

The chain couples TRBV11-2 to TRBJ2-3; 7 nucleotides agree with TRBD1. The junction had 7 bases not matched to a gene; V was cut back by 5 bases and J by 5 bases. This CDR3 region has 14 residues. The V gene's germline CDR1 is SGHAT and CDR2 FQNNGV. CDR3 DNA sequence: TGTGCCAGCAGCAGCGGACAGGCGGGAGATACGCAGTATTTT. It is translated as CASSSGQAGDTQYF. Combining the CDR3 with reference TRBV11-2 and TRBJ2-3 gives the whole variable domain EAGVAQSPRYKIIEKRQSVAFWCNPISGHATLYWYQQILGQGPKLLIQFQNNGVVDDSQLPKDRFSAERLKGVDSTLKIQPAKLEDSAVYLCASSSGQAGDTQYFGPGTRLTVL.

The J gene is TRBJ1-2, the V gene TRBV5-6; D is ambiguous. Trimming shortened V by 0 bases and J by 4 bases, and 13 bases separated the two germline ends. This CDR3 comprises 15 residues. CDR1 is SGHDT and CDR2 is YYEEEE in the germline V gene. The CDR3: CASSLVGRASYGYTF. CDR3 coding DNA: TGTGCCAGCAGCTTGGTTGGGCGGGCCTCCTATGGCTACACCTTC.

The chain recombines TRBV2 with TRBJ2-3, with D possibly matching TRBD2 (5 bases). This CDR3 comprises 12 residues. The germline V gene encodes CDR1 SNHLY and CDR2 FYNNEI. V was trimmed by 8 bases and J by 0 bases, leaving 6 bases between them. CDR3 protein: CASRGSTDTQYF. The CDR3 nucleotides read TGTGCCAGCCGAGGGAGCACAGATACGCAGTATTTT.

The chain joins TRBV11-2 to TRBJ2-7, with 7 bases matching TRBD2. Germline V lookup: CDR1 SGHAT, CDR2 FQNNGV. The ends lost 0 bases at V and 3 bases at J; junction bases unmatched: 5. The CDR3 has 15 residues. The CDR3, as DNA: TGTGCCAGCAGCTTAGAGTGGGCGGGAGACTACGAGCAGTACTTC. Translating it yields CASSLEWAGDYEQYF.

This clone turned up a few times. This chain connects TRBV11-1 to TRBJ2-5, with 10 nucleotides matching TRBD2. The CDR3 extends over 16 amino acids. V lost 1 base and J lost 4; bases outside the gene matches: 6. Germline lookup yields CDR1 SGHAT and CDR2 FQDESV (reference sequence). DNA of the CDR3: TGTGCCAGCAGCTTAGTGCAGCGGGGGGGCGGAGAGACCCAGTACTTC. Amino acid sequence: CASSLVQRGGGETQYF. The full variable domain, its missing parts supplied by reference TRBV11-1 and TRBJ2-5, is EAEVAQSPRYKITEKSQAVAFWCDPISGHATLYWYRQILGQGPELLVQFQDESVVDDSQLPKDRFSAERLKGVDSTLKIQPAELGDSAMYLCASSLVQRGGGETQYFGPGTRLLVL.

The chain links TRBV6-1 to TRBJ1-1; D remains ambiguous. V lost 1 base, J lost 3 bases, and 15 bases lay in between. This CDR3 is built from 16 residues. Germline-derived CDR1 and CDR2 are MNHNS and SASEGT. The CDR3: CASSEVEIRSDTEAFF. CDR3 DNA sequence: TGTGCCAGCAGTGAAGTAGAGATAAGGTCGGACACTGAAGCTTTCTTT.

This clone has a handful of counts. The gene calls are TRBV27 and TRBJ2-7, with D possibly being TRBD2 (5 bases). Trimming pared 7 bases from V and 4 bases from J, leaving 14 bases between. Germline V CDR1 and CDR2: MNHEY, SMNVEV (reference sequence). The CDR3 runs 13 residues. For the CDR3, the DNA is TGTGCCAGCACCTACCGGCCGGGATACGAGCAGTACTTC. Protein product: CASTYRPGYEQYF.

In its sample, this clone was seen a few times. The chain employs TRBV2 and TRBJ1-5; maybe TRBD1 (5 bases). V lost 6 bases, J lost 8 bases, and 8 bases lay in between. There are 11 residues in the CDR3. Germline values: CDR1 SNHLY, CDR2 FYNNEI. CDR3 in amino acids: CASRSGEPQHF. CDR3 nucleotide sequence: TGTGCCAGCAGGTCGGGGGAGCCCCAGCATTTT.

The count of this clone is one. V is TRBV4-3 and J is TRBJ2-3; 12 bases match TRBD2. CDR1 and CDR2 (germline): LGHNA, YSLEER. This CDR3 contains 18 residues. The junction had 14 bases not matched to a gene; V was cut back by 3 bases and J by 7 bases. CDR3 amino acids: CASSHRSQTSGGVNTQYF. As DNA, the CDR3 is TGCGCCAGCAGCCACCGATCCCAGACTAGCGGGGGCGTAAATACGCAGTATTTT.

The chain joins TRBV18 to TRBJ2-6; 10 positions match TRBD1. This CDR3 contains 17 residues. The V segment lost 3 bases and the J segment 4 bases; nucleotides outside the gene matches: 6. Germline loops: CDR1 KGHSH, CDR2 LQKENI. The CDR3 bases are TGTGCCAGCTCACCGGGACAGGGGAGGGCAGGGGCCAACGTCCTGACTTTC. Translating it yields CASSPGQGRAGANVLTF.

This chain connects TRBV5-4 to TRBJ2-2; maybe TRBD2 (5 bases). The CDR3 runs 16 residues. The V and J ends lost 0 bases and 1 base respectively, with 10 bases between them. Germline V lookup: CDR1 SGHNT, CDR2 YYREEE (reference sequence). Here the CDR3 DNA reads TGTGCCAGCAGCTTGGCCGCGGGCCTGAACACCGGGGAGCTGTTTTTT. It translates to CASSLAAGLNTGELFF.